The sequence of this T cell receptor beta chain was determined in a study of CD8 T cells in ankylosing spondylitis. Study-level results: Clones linked with disease were CD8+ and fairly uncommon in the peripheral blood. A TCR beta motif of fewer than ten highly homologous variants seemed to mark ankylosing spondylitis blood.

This clonotype was observed a few times. The target antigen is unknown. Germline loops: CDR1 SEHNR, CDR2 FQNEAQ (reference sequence). Trimming cost V 5 bases and J 4 bases, with 11 bases left between them. This CDR3 is built from 14 residues. MiXCR was run by TCRdb on the 5' RACE reads, yielding one entry per CDR3 protein. The sample contains a few hundred thousand distinct CDR3 sequences, more than 15% of which appear only once. The source is a male donor with ankylosing spondylitis or in good health (not recorded which). This sequence joins TRBV7-9 and TRBJ2-2, with D unclear. The sample taken for sequencing was blood, either unsorted or a sorted T cell fraction (not recorded which). The CDR3 DNA follows: TGTGCCAGCAGCAGGACCTTGGGCACCGGGGAGCTGTTTTTT. This gives the protein CASSRTLGTGELFF.